This TCR beta chain originates from a study of shared clonotypes between healthy human individuals. Method: immunoSEQ multiplex PCR; TCRdb's copy keeps in-frame clones and lacks some. The profile shows 110,000 or so clones, about 62% of them singletons. This clone has a single count. The V gene end was trimmed by 2 bases and the J gene end by 5 bases; junction bases not matched to a gene: 11. The V gene's germline CDR1 is MNHNS and CDR2 SASEGT. The CDR3 extends over 17 amino acids. Sequences were obtained from memory CD8+ T cells sorted from blood. As for subset: CD45RO+ cells pooled with CCR7-negative TemRA cells. The chain uses TRBV6-1 and TRBJ1-4, with TRBD1 matching 7 bases. This receptor was identified in a woman aged 25 to 39 in good health. The CDR3 loop reads CASSELASGTENEKLFF. The CDR3 DNA sequence: TGTGCCAGCAGTGAACTGGCGAGTGGGACAGAGAATGAAAAACTGTTTTTT.